This T cell receptor (beta chain) originates from a study of cytomegalovirus exposure and HLA in healthy donors. The study ran its PCR with 60 Vbeta and 13 Jbeta primers. Some clones are missing from TCRdb's copy, which holds only in-frame ones; the method was immunoSEQ multiplex PCR. The table includes around 140,000 clones, about 80% detected once. The V end was cut by 5 bases, the J end by 4 bases, with 12 bases between. Germline CDR1 MDHEN, CDR2 SYDVKM. The CDR3 spans 14 residues. This TCR came from a man aged 30 to 39 in good health and CMV-seropositive. Sequences were obtained from PBMCs. V usage is TRBV28 and J usage is TRBJ1-3; the D is unclear. The CDR3 protein is CASSMNGAGNTIYF. The DNA of the CDR3 is TGTGCCAGCAGTATGAACGGTGCCGGAAACACCATATATTTT.